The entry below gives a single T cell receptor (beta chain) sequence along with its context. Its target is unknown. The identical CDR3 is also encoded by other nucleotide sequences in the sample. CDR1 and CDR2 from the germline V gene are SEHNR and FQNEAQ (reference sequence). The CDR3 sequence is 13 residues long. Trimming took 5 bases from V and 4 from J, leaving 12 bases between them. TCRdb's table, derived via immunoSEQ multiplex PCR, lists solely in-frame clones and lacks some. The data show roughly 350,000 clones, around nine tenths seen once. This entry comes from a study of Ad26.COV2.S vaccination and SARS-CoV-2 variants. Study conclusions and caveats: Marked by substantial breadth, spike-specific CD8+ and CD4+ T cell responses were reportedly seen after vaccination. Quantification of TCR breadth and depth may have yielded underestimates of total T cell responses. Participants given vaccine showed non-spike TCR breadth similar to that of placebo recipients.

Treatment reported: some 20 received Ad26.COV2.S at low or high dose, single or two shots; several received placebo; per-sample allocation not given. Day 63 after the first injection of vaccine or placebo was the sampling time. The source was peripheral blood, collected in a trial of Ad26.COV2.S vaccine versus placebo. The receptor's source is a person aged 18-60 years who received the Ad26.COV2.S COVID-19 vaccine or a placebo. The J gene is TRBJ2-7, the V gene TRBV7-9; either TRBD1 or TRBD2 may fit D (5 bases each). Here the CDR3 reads CASSPRGPYEQYF. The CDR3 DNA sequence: TGTGCCAGCAGCCCCCGGGGACCTTACGAGCAGTACTTC. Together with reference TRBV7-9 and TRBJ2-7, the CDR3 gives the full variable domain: DTGVSQNPRHKITKRGQNVTFRCDPISEHNRLYWYRQTLGQGPEFLTYFQNEAQLEKSRLLSDRFSAERPKGSFSTLEIQRTEQGDSAMYLCASSPRGPYEQYFGPGTRLTVT.